This T cell receptor beta chain was recorded in a study of human T cells and chemical hapten exposure. Study as a whole: Patch tests applied 0.01% DPC to the upper back, read at 6 days. Study conclusions and caveats: Donors in the study had alopecia, meaning their immune response may differ from healthy people's.

This clonotype showed up many times. Its antigen is unidentified. The study used a library that attached unique molecular identifiers to individual cDNA molecules. Using its own MiXCR run on the RACE reads, TCRdb lists one record per CDR3 protein. In the table there are about 120,000 distinct CDR3 sequences, roughly 13% of which are singletons. The CDR3 length is 16 residues. Germline V CDR1 and CDR2: SGHVS, FQNEAQ. V lost 1 base to trimming and J lost 3 bases, with 12 bases between them. Sample time point: patch test 1, 2 weeks after DPC sensitization. Treatment indicated: therapeutic diphenylcyclopropenone sensitization with weekly scalp DPC. The total RNA was obtained from whole blood that was not fractionated.

This TCR was sampled from a young man with alopecia areata. Some clones in this sample may be carry-over from other donors' samples. The chain is built from TRBV7-8 and TRBJ1-4; D unclear. The source was whole blood, collected in connection with sensitization to the hapten diphenylcyclopropenone (DPC). The chain's CDR3 is CASSLVGRGSNEKLFF. In nucleotides, the CDR3 is TGTGCCAGCAGCTTAGTGGGCCGGGGATCTAATGAAAAACTGTTTTTT.